The clone carrying this TCR beta chain was detected ten times or more. This CDR3 is 15 amino acids long. Trimming shortened V by 2 bases and J by 1 base, and 10 bases separated the two germline ends. Diagnostic assessment was based on clinical symptoms, serum thyroxine and TRAb, thyroid ultrasound and orbital computed tomography. This entry belongs to a study of T cells in Graves' hyperthyroidism and ophthalmopathy. RNA transcripts were the template for amplifying TCR beta CDR3 regions. The TCR CDR3 first-round RT-PCR relied on the HTBI primer set. Each CDR3 protein is one row after TCRdb ran MiXCR on the multiplex PCR reads. The sample contains about 640,000 distinct CDR3 sequences, roughly 20% of which appear only once.

The chain links TRBV12-3 or TRBV12-4 to TRBJ2-3; no definite D call. The material sequenced was blood. This TCR was sampled from a man aged 30-40 years with Graves' ophthalmopathy. The CDR3 region is CASSLRVGGTDTQYF. CDR3 DNA sequence: TGTGCCAGCAGTTTAAGGGTCGGTGGCACAGATACGCAGTATTTT.